This entry lists 23 T cell receptor beta chains sequenced from one sample in a study of OX40 agonist ivuxolimab in advanced cancers. TCRdb keeps only in-frame clones here, not all; method: immunoSEQ multiplex PCR. Here the sample spans about 47,000 clones, about four fifths being singletons. Sequenced material: CD4+ or CD8+ T cells sorted from blood, taken in a trial of the OX40 agonist ivuxolimab. The source is an adult with an advanced solid tumor such as melanoma, head and neck, liver or kidney cancer.

This clone was seen a single time. The chain recombines TRBV7-9 with TRBJ2-3, with D perhaps TRBD2 (6 bases). Trimming shortened V by 5 bases and J by 2 bases, and 8 bases separated the two germline ends. Germline values: CDR1 SEHNR, CDR2 FQNEAQ (reference sequence). This CDR3 spans 13 amino acids. CDR3 in amino acids: CASSPDYTDTQYF. DNA of the CDR3: TGTGCCAGCAGCCCGGACTACACAGATACGCAGTATTTT.

V usage is TRBV6-4 and J usage is TRBJ1-4; unclear D gene. Germline V gives CDR1 MRHNA, CDR2 SNTAGT. This CDR3 is 18 amino acids long. The V and J ends lost 7 bases and 3 bases respectively, with 24 bases between them. CDR3 sequence reads: CASNPGHLISWANEKLFF. The CDR3 DNA follows: TGTGCCAGCAACCCCGGGCATCTAATTTCTTGGGCTAATGAAAAACTGTTTTTT.

J is TRBJ2-2 and V is TRBV27, with no clear D. V shed 2 bases and J shed 4 bases, with 2 bases lying between them. The CDR3 totals 12 residues. The germline V gene has CDR1 MNHEY and CDR2 SMNVEV (reference sequence). The CDR3 loop is CASSLITGELFF. Written as DNA, the CDR3 is TGTGCCAGCAGTTTAATCACCGGGGAGCTGTTTTTT.

This clone occurred a few times. The chain joins TRBV7-8 to TRBJ2-5; D ambiguous. The germline gives CDR1 SGHVS, CDR2 FQNEAQ. The V and J ends lost 1 base and 4 bases respectively, with 10 bases between them. This CDR3 has 14 amino acids. CDR3 amino acids: CASSLGLERETQYF. The CDR3 coding sequence is TGTGCCAGCAGCTTAGGTTTAGAGAGAGAGACCCAGTACTTC.

V is TRBV19 and J is TRBJ1-5, with D hard to call. The V gene lost 0 bases and the J gene lost 9 bases, with 9 bases spanning the gap. The germline V gene has CDR1 LNHDA and CDR2 SQIVND (reference sequence). CDR3 size: 13 residues. CDR3 sequence: CASSIDTIRPQHF. CDR3 in DNA: TGTGCCAGTAGTATAGATACCATCAGGCCCCAGCATTTT.

The rearrangement joins TRBV6-1 to TRBJ2-7; 7 bases line up with TRBD1. V trimming: 2 bases; J trimming: 7 bases; junction bases outside the gene matches: 11. Germline loops: CDR1 MNHNS, CDR2 SASEGT. The CDR3 is 15 amino acids. CDR3: CASSELPGQLMEQYF. CDR3 nucleotides: TGTGCCAGCAGTGAATTGCCGGGACAGCTAATGGAGCAGTACTTC.

The V call is TRBV4-1, the J call TRBJ2-1; no clear D. Trimming shortened V by 2 bases and J by 4 bases, and 3 bases separated the two germline ends. The CDR3 has 12 residues. Germline-derived CDR1 and CDR2 are MGHRA and YSYEKL. The CDR3, as DNA: TGCGCCAGCAGCCAACATTACAATGAGCAGTTCTTC. Protein sequence: CASSQHYNEQFF.

The V call is TRBV5-4, the J call TRBJ2-3; D may be TRBD2 (6 bases). The V gene lost 2 bases and the J gene lost 3 bases, with 10 bases spanning the gap. In germline, CDR1 is SGHNT, CDR2 YYREEE (reference sequence). This CDR3 has 14 residues. As DNA, the CDR3 is TGTGCCAGCAGCTTAATGGGGGGTACAGATACGCAGTATTTT. Protein product: CASSLMGGTDTQYF. Drawing the rest from reference TRBV5-4 and TRBJ2-3, the complete variable domain is ETGVTQSPTHLIKTRGQQVTLRCSSQSGHNTVSWYQQALGQGPQFIFQYYREEENGRGNFPPRFSGLQFPNYSSELNVNALELDDSALYLCASSLMGGTDTQYFGPGTRLTVL.

The chain joins TRBV28 to TRBJ1-2, with a weak D call TRBD1 (6 bases). The germline gives CDR1 MDHEN, CDR2 SYDVKM. The CDR3 spans 17 residues. Trimming removed 5 bases at V and 1 base at J, with 20 bases between. The DNA of the CDR3 is TGTGCCAGCAGTCTCCTTGGGGGGCAGCAGGGTAACTATGGCTACACCTTC. Encoded protein: CASSLLGGQQGNYGYTF.

The V call is TRBV5-6, the J call TRBJ1-2; D gene uncertain. The CDR3 is 11 residues long. Trimming shortened V by 2 bases and J by 4 bases, and 3 bases separated the two germline ends. The V gene's germline CDR1 is SGHDT and CDR2 YYEEEE. CDR3 protein: CASSLGYGYTF. The CDR3 nucleotides are TGTGCCAGCAGCTTAGGCTATGGCTACACCTTC.

The rearrangement joins TRBV27 to TRBJ1-5, with a weak D call TRBD1 (5 bases). The CDR3 is 13 residues long. The germline gives CDR1 MNHEY, CDR2 SMNVEV (reference sequence). The germline V and J ends were trimmed by 3 bases and 6 bases, with 9 bases remaining between them. The CDR3 spells CASSLGGGQPQHF. The CDR3 DNA reads TGTGCCAGCAGTTTGGGGGGTGGTCAGCCCCAGCATTTT.

The chain recombines TRBV7-2 with TRBJ1-2, with 8 positions matching TRBD1. The CDR3 covers 17 residues. With 1 base clipped from V and 3 bases from J, the junction kept 10 bases outside the gene matches. Looked up from germline, CDR1 is SGHTA and CDR2 is FQGNSA. The CDR3 spells CASSLEPDREVYYGYTF. The DNA of the CDR3 is TGTGCCAGCAGCTTAGAGCCGGACAGGGAGGTTTACTATGGCTACACCTTC.

The table lists this clone with a count of one. The gene calls are TRBV7-8 and TRBJ1-3, with 8 bases identical to TRBD1. Trimming cost V 5 bases and J 5 bases; bases outside gene matches: 8. The CDR3 contains 15 residues. The germline V gene encodes CDR1 SGHVS and CDR2 FQNEAQ. CDR3 in DNA: TGTGCCAGCAGCCTTGCAGGGGGCAATCGAAACACCATATATTTT. It yields the protein CASSLAGGNRNTIYF.

Only one count was recorded for this clone. The rearrangement links TRBV10-2 to TRBJ1-3; 7 bases fit TRBD1. This CDR3 spans 15 amino acids. Germline lookup yields CDR1 WSHSY and CDR2 SAAADI. J was trimmed by 4 bases and V by 3 bases; bases with no gene match: 6. CDR3 DNA: TGCGCCAGCAGTGATAACGGACAGGAAGGAAACACCATATATTTT. It specifies CASSDNGQEGNTIYF.

This clone was detected once. The same CDR3 also results from other DNA sequences found in this sample. The CDR3 region is CASSQRTNYGYTF. In nucleotides, the CDR3 is TGCGCCAGCAGCCAGCGAACTAACTATGGCTACACCTTC. The V call is TRBV4-1, the J call TRBJ1-2, with unresolved D. The CDR3 totals 13 residues. Trimming removed 3 bases at V and 0 bases at J, with 5 bases between. Germline V CDR1 and CDR2: MGHRA, YSYEKL.

This clone was detected only a few times. The DNA for the CDR3 is TGCGCCAGCAGCCAAGTTATAACAGCGGGTACTGAAGCTTTCTTT. It specifies CASSQVITAGTEAFF. The rearrangement links TRBV4-1 to TRBJ1-1; D is ambiguous. The CDR3 covers 15 residues. Germline V lookup: CDR1 MGHRA, CDR2 YSYEKL. V lost 1 base, J lost 5 bases, and 14 bases lay in between.

The rearrangement uses TRBV10-3 and TRBJ1-5; 8 nucleotides match TRBD1. This CDR3 region has 14 residues. Germline V gives CDR1 ENHRY, CDR2 SYGVKD. Trimming removed 2 bases from V and 7 bases from J; junction bases left unmatched: 4. CDR3 loop: CAISEGQGSQPQHF. The CDR3 DNA reads TGTGCCATCAGTGAGGGACAGGGAAGCCAGCCCCAGCATTTT.

The rearrangement links TRBV28 to TRBJ2-2, with D hard to call. The V end was cut by 6 bases, the J end by 3 bases, with 11 bases between. CDR1 and CDR2 from the germline V gene are MDHEN and SYDVKM. The CDR3 covers 14 residues. For the CDR3, the DNA is TGTGCCAGCAGCCTTACTGGGGACACCGGGGAGCTGTTTTTT. Translation: CASSLTGDTGELFF.

This clone was counted between two and nine times. The V gene is TRBV11-2, the J gene TRBJ1-2; 9 bases align to TRBD1. Losses at the gene ends were 4 bases for V and 0 bases for J; bases not matched to a gene: 3. CDR3 size: 15 residues. In germline, CDR1 is SGHAT, CDR2 FQNNGV. CDR3 nucleotides: TGTGCCAGCAGCTGGACAGGGGAAACTAACTATGGCTACACCTTC. Encoded protein: CASSWTGETNYGYTF.

This clone occurred once. The chain couples TRBV28 to TRBJ2-7; D is uncertain. Germline lookup yields CDR1 MDHEN and CDR2 SYDVKM. The CDR3 contains 13 residues. Trimming left V 7 bases short and J 3 bases short, with 13 bases between. CDR3 coding DNA: TGTGCCAGCAAATATGGGGAAGGCTACGAGCAGTACTTC. As protein: CASKYGEGYEQYF.

As DNA, the CDR3 is TGTGCCAGCAGCAAAGAGAAGGAGGCACGAATGGCCTATGGCTACACCTTC. Its translation is CASSKEKEARMAYGYTF. The chain links TRBV21-1 to TRBJ1-2. TRBV21-1 is given as a pseudogene. The CDR3 is 17 amino acids.

In nucleotides, the CDR3 is TGCAGCGTCCCCGGGAGGGTGGCAGATACGCAGTATTTT. It encodes CSVPGRVADTQYF. The chain links TRBV29-1 to TRBJ2-3; 8 nucleotides align to TRBD2. Per the germline V gene, CDR1 is SQVTM and CDR2 is ANQGSEA. With 6 bases clipped from V and 4 bases from J, the junction kept 6 bases outside the gene matches. The CDR3 has 13 residues.

This clone was picked up one time. CDR3 DNA sequence: TGTGCCAGCAGCGCACAGGGGTCGAACACCGGGGAGCTGTTTTTT. Protein: CASSAQGSNTGELFF. This chain connects TRBV9 to TRBJ2-2; 7 nucleotides agree with TRBD1. The trim removed 3 bases at V and 0 bases at J, leaving 2 bases unmatched. The CDR3 is 15 residues long. The germline CDR1 and CDR2 sequences are SGDLS and YYNGEE. The variable domain in full, with the rest retrieved from reference TRBV9 and TRBJ2-2, is DSGVTQTPKHLITATGQRVTLRCSPRSGDLSVYWYQQSLDQGLQFLIQYYNGEERAKGNILERFSAQQFPDLHSELNLSSLELGDSALYFCASSAQGSNTGELFFGEGSRLTVL.